These 20 T cell receptor beta chains came from one sample sequenced in a study of a mutant IDH1 vaccine in newly diagnosed glioma. Noted time point: week 47, end of study. Each dose delivered 300 ug of mutant IDH1 20-mer peptide subcutaneously with imiquimod. Using immunoSEQ multiplex PCR, the repertoire was profiled, and TCRdb retains in-frame clones only, with some absent. Of around 54,000 clones listed, around 86% are singletons. Their cognate antigens are unknown. Sequencing used PBMCs, obtained from a glioma patient whose treatment included an IDH1 peptide vaccine. The receptors stem from a woman in her 50s with glioma.

This chain links TRBV7-9 with TRBJ2-5, with D perhaps matching TRBD1 or TRBD2 (7 bases each). This CDR3 spans 15 amino acids. Germline loops: CDR1 SEHNR, CDR2 FQNEAQ (reference sequence). Trimming removed 3 bases from V and 5 bases from J, with 16 bases in between. For the CDR3, the DNA is TGTGCCAGCAGCTTTCAGGCAGGGGGGGGTGAGACCCAGTACTTC. It is translated as CASSFQAGGGETQYF. The whole variable domain, filled in from reference TRBV7-9 and TRBJ2-5, reads DTGVSQNPRHKITKRGQNVTFRCDPISEHNRLYWYRQTLGQGPEFLTYFQNEAQLEKSRLLSDRFSAERPKGSFSTLEIQRTEQGDSAMYLCASSFQAGGGETQYFGPGTRLLVL.

The chain recombines TRBV9 with TRBJ1-6; 7 bases are a match to TRBD1. V lost 4 bases, J lost 7 bases, and 8 bases stayed unmatched. The CDR3 length is 15 residues. CDR1 is SGDLS, CDR2 YYNGEE, per germline. The CDR3 is CASSPRTGVNSPLHF. CDR3 nucleotide sequence: TGTGCCAGCAGCCCGCGGACAGGCGTAAATTCACCCCTCCACTTT.

This clone has a single count. The V and J genes are TRBV6-1 and TRBJ1-1; possible D gene TRBD1, 6 bases. V was cut by 5 bases and J by 10 bases, with 17 bases left in between. Per the germline V gene, CDR1 is MNHNS and CDR2 is SASEGT. CDR3 size: 13 residues. In nucleotides, the CDR3 is TGTGCCAGCAGTCCGGACAGCGGGAGAGGAGCTTTCTTT. It specifies CASSPDSGRGAFF.

This clone was recorded once. The chain recombines TRBV28 with TRBJ2-7; D might be TRBD1 (7 bases). The CDR3 spans 15 residues. Trimming stripped 3 bases from V and 5 bases from J, with 17 bases between. Per germline, CDR1 MDHEN and CDR2 SYDVKM. The DNA of the CDR3 is TGTGCCAGCAGTTTTCAGGGGGGTAGGCCTAACGAGCAGTACTTC. This translates into CASSFQGGRPNEQYF.

V is TRBV9 and J is TRBJ2-7; 8 bases fit TRBD1. This CDR3 has 17 residues. CDR1 SGDLS and CDR2 YYNGEE come from the germline V gene. V trimming: 4 bases; J trimming: 2 bases; junction bases outside the gene matches: 14. CDR3 amino acids: CASSNRQGISSAYEQYF. The CDR3 DNA sequence: TGTGCCAGCAGCAACCGACAGGGGATTTCTAGCGCCTACGAGCAGTACTTC.

The V call is TRBV7-9, the J call TRBJ2-7; 10 bases align to TRBD2. From germline, CDR1 is SEHNR and CDR2 FQNEAQ (reference sequence). The V and J ends lost 5 bases and 6 bases, in that order; junction bases with no gene match: 10. This CDR3 contains 15 residues. The CDR3 nucleotides are TGTGCCAGCAGCCCCAGCGGGGGGGCTTTCGGCGAGCAGTACTTC. Protein: CASSPSGGAFGEQYF. Full variable domain (missing parts from reference TRBV7-9 and TRBJ2-7): DTGVSQNPRHKITKRGQNVTFRCDPISEHNRLYWYRQTLGQGPEFLTYFQNEAQLEKSRLLSDRFSAERPKGSFSTLEIQRTEQGDSAMYLCASSPSGGAFGEQYFGPGTRLTVT.

This chain links TRBV5-1 with TRBJ1-5, with D perhaps matching TRBD1 (5 bases). The length of the CDR3 is 14 residues. The germline gives CDR1 SGHRS, CDR2 YFSETQ. Trimming shortened V by 3 bases and J by 0 bases, and 7 bases separated the two germline ends. DNA of the CDR3: TGCGCCAGCAGCTCTGACAGTAGCAATCAGCCCCAGCATTTT. Translated: CASSSDSSNQPQHF.

The J gene is TRBJ1-5, the V gene TRBV4-1; unclear D gene. The germline CDR1 and CDR2 sequences are MGHRA and YSYEKL. V lost 1 base to trimming and J lost 3 bases, with 10 bases between them. The CDR3 contains 15 residues. The CDR3 loop is CASSQGDGDNQPQHF. DNA for the CDR3: TGCGCCAGCAGCCAAGGGGATGGGGACAATCAGCCCCAGCATTTT.

This chain uses TRBV30 with TRBJ2-5, with TRBD1 as a possible D gene (5 bases). This CDR3 contains 14 residues. With 0 bases removed from V and 5 bases from J, the gap between germline ends came to 13 bases. Germline CDR1 GTSNPN, CDR2 SVGIG (reference sequence). This CDR3 reads CAWSVKGLGETQYF. DNA for the CDR3: TGTGCCTGGAGTGTAAAGGGGCTGGGGGAGACCCAGTACTTC.

The chain uses TRBV5-6 and TRBJ2-2, with 10 bases aligning to TRBD1. V lost 2 bases, J lost 5 bases, and 3 bases stayed unmatched. This CDR3 contains 15 residues. Germline values: CDR1 SGHDT, CDR2 YYEEEE. In nucleotides, the CDR3 is TGTGCCAGCAGCTTCCGGGACAGGGGAACCGGGGAGCTGTTTTTT. Translated: CASSFRDRGTGELFF.

The chain joins TRBV4-2 to TRBJ1-6, with D maybe TRBD1 (6 bases). In germline, CDR1 is LGHNA, CDR2 YNFKEQ. The V gene lost 0 bases and the J gene lost 11 bases, with 14 bases spanning the gap. The CDR3 loop spans 15 amino acids. The CDR3 loop is CASSQDQQGSAPLHF. CDR3 DNA sequence: TGTGCCAGCAGCCAAGATCAACAGGGTAGTGCACCCCTCCACTTT.

The chain is built from TRBV4-1 and TRBJ2-7, with D unresolved. The germline V and J ends were trimmed by 4 bases and 3 bases, with 10 bases remaining between them. CDR3 length: 13 amino acids. Germline CDR1 MGHRA, CDR2 YSYEKL. CDR3 loop: CASSRDVGYEQYF. DNA for the CDR3: TGCGCCAGCAGCCGCGACGTCGGCTACGAGCAGTACTTC.

This chain uses TRBV6-5 with TRBJ1-2, with D hard to call. Germline assignment: CDR1 MNHEY and CDR2 SVGAGI. The CDR3 is 14 residues long. Deletions cut 0 bases from V and 5 bases from J, with 10 bases between. CDR3 sequence: CASSYSSLGYGYTF. CDR3 nucleotide sequence: TGTGCCAGCAGTTACTCAAGTCTCGGGTATGGCTACACCTTC.

V is TRBV28 and J is TRBJ2-7; a weak D match, TRBD1 (5 bases). Germline V gene data show CDR1 as MDHEN and CDR2 as SYDVKM. V lost 6 bases and J 3 bases, leaving 12 bases between the germline ends. This CDR3 has 13 residues. CDR3 bases: TGTGCCAGCAGCCTCCTCAGGGACTACGAGCAGTACTTC. It encodes CASSLLRDYEQYF.

J is TRBJ2-2 and V is TRBV7-9; 13 positions match TRBD2. Germline V gene data show CDR1 as SEHNR and CDR2 as FQNEAQ (reference sequence). The CDR3 is made up of 16 amino acids. Germline trimming cut 4 bases from V and 5 bases from J; bases unmatched to any gene: 4. DNA of the CDR3: TGTGCCAGCAGCTCGAGGACTAGCGGGGGTACCGGGGAGCTGTTTTTT. It specifies CASSSRTSGGTGELFF. The full variable domain, its missing parts supplied by reference TRBV7-9 and TRBJ2-2, is DTGVSQNPRHKITKRGQNVTFRCDPISEHNRLYWYRQTLGQGPEFLTYFQNEAQLEKSRLLSDRFSAERPKGSFSTLEIQRTEQGDSAMYLCASSSRTSGGTGELFFGEGSRLTVL.

The gene calls are TRBV5-1 and TRBJ1-1, with D possibly TRBD1 on 5 matching bases. Germline V gene sequence: CDR1 SGHRS, CDR2 YFSETQ. The V gene lost 4 bases and the J gene lost 1 base, with 14 bases spanning the gap. CDR3 length: 15 residues. For the CDR3, the DNA is TGCGCCAGCAGCCCAAGAATTGACAGGAACACTGAAGCTTTCTTT. Amino acid sequence: CASSPRIDRNTEAFF. Together with reference TRBV5-1 and TRBJ1-1, the CDR3 gives the full variable domain: KAGVTQTPRYLIKTRGQQVTLSCSPISGHRSVSWYQQTPGQGLQFLFEYFSETQRNKGNFPGRFSGRQFSNSRSEMNVSTLELGDSALYLCASSPRIDRNTEAFFGQGTRLTVV.

This chain links TRBV25-1 with TRBJ1-2, with D unclear. The CDR3 has 16 amino acids. Germline loops: CDR1 MGHDK, CDR2 SYGVNS. Trimming stripped 2 bases from V and 6 bases from J, with 19 bases between. The CDR3 DNA follows: TGTGCCAGCAGTGAAACCCATACCTACGATTTAGATGGCTACACCTTC. This encodes CASSETHTYDLDGYTF.

The CDR3 is CASSEGKRADTQYF. CDR3 DNA: TGCGCCAGCAGTGAAGGGAAGAGGGCAGATACGCAGTATTTT. This chain uses TRBV10-1 with TRBJ2-3; perhaps TRBD2 as D (5 bases). The length of the CDR3 is 14 residues. The germline V gene encodes CDR1 WNHNN and CDR2 SYGVQD (reference sequence). V was pared by 3 bases and J by 4 bases, with 11 bases between.

This clone was seen only once. The chain recombines TRBV18 with TRBJ1-5; 7 bases are shared with TRBD1. Germline CDR1 and CDR2: KGHSH and LQKENI. V shed 6 bases and J 0 bases; nucleotides not matched to a gene: 8. There are 16 residues in the CDR3. As DNA, the CDR3 is TGTGCCAGCTCGTTTGGACAGGTAACTAGCAATCAGCCCCAGCATTTT. Translation gives CASSFGQVTSNQPQHF.

The rearrangement links TRBV7-7 to TRBJ2-2; TRBD2 agrees at 11 bases. With 4 bases clipped from V and 4 bases from J, the junction kept 5 bases outside the gene matches. This CDR3 has 16 residues. Germline lookup yields CDR1 SSHAT and CDR2 FNYEAQ (reference sequence). The CDR3 reads CASSSTSGASTGELFF. The CDR3 region has the DNA TGTGCCAGCAGCTCGACTAGCGGGGCGAGCACCGGGGAGCTGTTTTTT.